These T cell receptor beta chains were read from a single sample in a study of T-cell reconstitution after alpha-beta-depleted transplantation in children. TCRdb reanalysed the PCR reads using MiXCR and keeps one entry per CDR3 protein. This table has about 500,000 distinct CDR3 sequences, around a third appearing once. The sample in question was PBMCs from the stem cell graft donor, obtained from the stem cell graft. These receptors were collected from a human donor who donated a stem cell graft to a child with aplastic anemia. The CDR3 runs from the conserved cysteine through the conserved F or W. Fields, in order: J gene, clone size, V gene, D gene, CDR3 protein, CDR3 DNA. The D gene is left open where the match is weak. Expanded clones get a size class; other rows say once, few or many, or leave the size out.

TRBJ1-2 - TRBV7-2 TRBD1 CASSSLDRVMNGYTF TGTGCCAGCAGCTCCCTGGACAGGGTGATGAATGGCTACACCTTC
TRBJ1-5 few TRBV19 - CASTTGYSNQPQHF TGTGCCAGTACCACAGGATATAGCAATCAGCCCCAGCATTTT
TRBJ2-3 once TRBV20-1 TRBD1 CSVFRDRVTDTQYF TGCAGTGTGTTTCGGGACAGGGTGACAGATACGCAGTATTTT
TRBJ1-1 - TRBV20-1 - CSARAGNLNTEAFF TGCAGTGCTAGGGCAGGGAATCTTAACACTGAAGCTTTCTTT
TRBJ2-3 few TRBV7-2 TRBD2 CASSQGSGLAISDTQYF TGTGCCAGCAGCCAGGGAAGTGGACTAGCGATCTCGGATACGCAGTATTTT
TRBJ2-3 - TRBV10-3 - CAISEPTISRNQGTQYF TGTGCCATCAGTGAGCCCACCATCAGTCGGAACCAGGGTACGCAGTATTTT
TRBJ2-5 - TRBV30 TRBD1 CARGRDRGPETQYF TGTGCCCGGGGCAGGGACAGGGGGCCAGAGACCCAGTACTTC
TRBJ2-2 few TRBV7-2 - CASSLGRYGGELFF TGTGCCAGCAGCTTAGGGCGGTATGGGGGCGAGCTGTTTTTT
TRBJ2-1 - TRBV20-1 - CSARDGTKLSYNEQFF TGCAGTGCTAGAGATGGGACAAAACTCTCCTACAATGAGCAGTTCTTC
TRBJ1-1 few TRBV20-1 TRBD1 CSASLSGRQGPNTEAFF TGCAGTGCTAGCTTATCGGGGAGACAGGGACCGAACACTGAAGCTTTCTTT
TRBJ2-1 once TRBV6-2/TRBV6-3 TRBD2 CASSYAPGRGNEQFF TGTGCCAGCAGTTACGCGCCAGGGAGGGGCAATGAGCAGTTCTTC
TRBJ2-3 - TRBV20-1 TRBD1 CSARTGTGGGSPDTQYF TGCAGTGCTAGAACCGGGACAGGGGGCGGGAGCCCAGATACGCAGTATTTT
TRBJ2-2 - TRBV5-4 TRBD1 CASSWPGQGNTGELFF TGTGCCAGCAGCTGGCCGGGACAGGGTAACACCGGGGAGCTGTTTTTT
TRBJ1-2 - TRBV7-2 - CASSLDGGPRGGYTF TGTGCCAGCAGCTTAGACGGGGGACCAAGGGGTGGCTACACCTTC
TRBJ1-5 - TRBV19 TRBD1 CASSINSRGHQPQHF TGTGCCAGTAGTATAAATTCCAGGGGGCATCAGCCCCAGCATTTT
TRBJ1-3 - TRBV20-1 - CSARDPGGPGNTIYF TGCAGTGCTAGAGATCCTGGAGGGCCTGGAAACACCATATATTTT
TRBJ2-7 - TRBV29-1 - CSVEEGNSYEQYF TGCAGCGTTGAAGAAGGGAACAGCTACGAGCAGTACTTC
TRBJ1-4 few TRBV29-1 - CSVEALAATNEKLFF TGCAGCGTTGAAGCTTTGGCAGCAACTAATGAAAAACTGTTTTTT
TRBJ2-7 few TRBV27 - CASSRTWGSSYEQYF TGTGCCAGCAGCCGGACGTGGGGAAGCTCCTACGAGCAGTACTTC
TRBJ1-3 many TRBV18 - CASSPGGGSGNTIYF TGTGCCAGCTCTCCCGGCGGGGGCTCTGGAAACACCATATATTTT
TRBJ1-6 - TRBV5-1 - CASSNGTVNYSPLHF TGCGCCAGCAGCAACGGGACGGTGAACTATTCACCCCTCCACTTT
TRBJ2-2 - TRBV20-1 TRBD2 CSARWGLAGSTGELFF TGCAGTGCTCGCTGGGGACTAGCGGGAAGTACCGGGGAGCTGTTTTTT
TRBJ1-2 few TRBV9 - CASSPRPLPGFYGYTF TGTGCCAGCAGCCCCCGCCCGCTTCCAGGGTTCTATGGCTACACCTTC
TRBJ1-5 - TRBV18 - CASSQGLGQPQHF TGTGCCAGCTCACAGGGGCTGGGCCAGCCCCAGCATTTT
TRBJ1-5 - TRBV12-3/TRBV12-4 - CASSLPGSHQPQHF TGTGCCAGCAGTTTGCCGGGGAGCCACCAGCCCCAGCATTTT
TRBJ1-1 - TRBV7-9 TRBD1 CASSWGTGANTEAFF TGTGCCAGCAGCTGGGGGACAGGGGCGAACACTGAAGCTTTCTTT
TRBJ2-3 - TRBV5-1 - CASSFVGGGQDTQYF TGCGCCAGCAGCTTTGTGGGGGGAGGACAAGATACGCAGTATTTT
TRBJ1-6 - TRBV20-1 - CSARPVLRGTESPLHF TGCAGTGCTAGGCCCGTCTTGAGGGGGACGGAGTCACCCCTCCACTTT